This passage covers 23 T cell receptor beta chains from one sample sequenced in a study of blood T cell repertoires in COVID-19. Profiling relied on immunoSEQ multiplex PCR, and the TCRdb table lists in-frame clones only, not all of them. The sample consists of 200,000 or so clones, approximately 80% of them appearing once. Sequencing was carried out using peripheral blood. The source is a human donor in a cohort sampled during active COVID-19.

V is TRBV5-1 and J is TRBJ2-1; 8 bases are shared with TRBD1. Looked up from germline, CDR1 is SGHRS and CDR2 is YFSETQ. This CDR3 contains 13 residues. After removal of 0 bases from V and 13 bases from J, the junction contained 6 bases not matched to a gene. The CDR3 nucleotides read TGCGCCAGCAGCTTGGATACAGGGGGTCCCCAGTTCTTC. Its protein is CASSLDTGGPQFF.

The chain links TRBV19 to TRBJ2-6; D might be TRBD2 (6 bases). Trimming shortened V by 7 bases and J by 0 bases, and 13 bases separated the two germline ends. The CDR3 covers 16 residues. Germline V gene lookup returns CDR1 LNHDA and CDR2 SQIVND (reference sequence). The CDR3 DNA follows: TGTGCCAGTACCCAGTTCGGGAGCTCTGGGGCCAACGTCCTGACTTTC. This sequence encodes CASTQFGSSGANVLTF.

The genes are TRBV2 and TRBJ2-6; the match to TRBD1 covers 9 bases. CDR1 and CDR2 from the germline V gene are SNHLY and FYNNEI. J lost 0 bases, V lost 10 bases, and 7 bases had no gene match. The CDR3 has 16 residues. As DNA, the CDR3 is TGTGCCACTAGACAGGGGGTGATCTCTGGGGCCAACGTCCTGACTTTC. This sequence encodes CATRQGVISGANVLTF.

This clone was seen many times. J is TRBJ2-6 and V is TRBV2; D ambiguous. V lost 7 bases to trimming and J lost 3 bases, with 10 bases between them. This CDR3 has 14 residues. Germline V lookup: CDR1 SNHLY, CDR2 FYNNEI. The CDR3 DNA follows: TGTGCCAGCACGAGAATCTTTGGGGCCAACGTCCTGACTTTC. Its protein product is CASTRIFGANVLTF.

The chain couples TRBV10-3 to TRBJ1-2; tentative D call: TRBD1 (5 bases). Trimming pared 0 bases from V and 2 bases from J, leaving 7 bases between. CDR3 length equals 14 residues. CDR1 is ENHRY and CDR2 is SYGVKD in the germline V gene. The DNA of the CDR3 is TGTGCCATCAGTGAGTCGAGGACAAACTATGGCTACACCTTC. Translated: CAISESRTNYGYTF.

V is TRBV30 and J is TRBJ1-4, with D perhaps TRBD1 (5 bases). Germline loops: CDR1 GTSNPN, CDR2 SVGIG (reference sequence). V lost 2 bases to trimming and J lost 0 bases, with 10 bases between them. The CDR3 runs to 15 residues. CDR3 sequence reads: CAWSPGDPTNEKLFF. For the CDR3, the DNA is TGTGCCTGGAGTCCGGGGGACCCAACTAATGAAAAACTGTTTTTT.

In its sample, this clone was seen a few times. The genes are TRBV2 and TRBJ2-7, with a possible D match to TRBD2 (6 bases). The V gene's germline CDR1 is SNHLY and CDR2 FYNNEI. The CDR3 totals 14 residues. V was cut by 6 bases and J by 2 bases, with 14 bases left in between. CDR3 DNA: TGTGCCAGCAGACGGGAGCCTGGGCCCTACGAGCAGTACTTC. Its translation: CASRREPGPYEQYF.

The chain uses TRBV5-4 and TRBJ2-1; 8 bases align to TRBD2. The CDR3 is 16 amino acids. Germline values: CDR1 SGHNT, CDR2 YYREEE (reference sequence). Unmatched junction bases numbered 10, after V lost 4 bases and J lost 4 bases. CDR3 loop: CASSPPLAGPYNEQFF. The DNA for the CDR3 is TGTGCCAGCAGCCCACCGTTAGCGGGACCGTACAATGAGCAGTTCTTC.

The CDR3 sequence is CASSQDIWREGVEETQYF. For the CDR3, the DNA is TGTGCCAGCAGCCAAGATATATGGCGGGAGGGCGTCGAAGAGACCCAGTACTTC. The gene calls are TRBV3-1 (or the pseudogene TRBV3-2) and TRBJ2-5; 9 nucleotides match TRBD2. CDR1 is LGHDT and CDR2 is YNNKEL in the germline V gene (reference sequence). The V segment lost 0 bases and the J segment 3 bases; nucleotides outside the gene matches: 11. This CDR3 has 18 residues.

The chain couples TRBV15 to TRBJ2-7; D uncertain. Trimming took 5 bases from V and 2 from J, leaving 7 bases between them. Germline-derived CDR1 and CDR2 are LNHNV and YYDKDF (reference sequence). This CDR3 region has 12 residues. CDR3 protein: CATSVRAYEQYV. CDR3 coding DNA: TGTGCCACCAGCGTCCGGGCCTACGAGCAGTACGTC.

The gene calls are TRBV12-3 or TRBV12-4 and TRBJ1-2, with unresolved D. V was trimmed by 7 bases and J by 10 bases, leaving 16 bases between them. The CDR3 consists of 12 residues. The CDR3 DNA reads TGTGCCAGCACCCGGAGGTCCCTCCCCTACACCTTC. This translates into CASTRRSLPYTF.

The rearrangement links TRBV5-1 to TRBJ2-7; unclear D gene. The CDR3 spans 15 residues. The germline gives CDR1 SGHRS, CDR2 YFSETQ. Trimming cost V 0 bases and J 8 bases, with 18 bases left between them. The CDR3 region has the DNA TGCGCCAGCAGCTTGGAGCCCCCCCCGTCCGCTCAGCAGTACTTC. As protein: CASSLEPPPSAQQYF.

This clone was seen only a few times. The rearrangement uses TRBV19 and TRBJ1-2, with D possibly TRBD1 on 6 matching bases. The V end lost 8 bases, the J end lost 0 bases, and 16 bases lay between the germline ends. The CDR3 is 15 residues long. CDR1 and CDR2 (germline): LNHDA, SQIVND (reference sequence). CDR3 DNA: TGTGCCAGTTCCGCGGGGGGGACACCTAACTATGGCTACACCTTC. As protein: CASSAGGTPNYGYTF.

V gene TRBV5-1 combines with J gene TRBJ2-5; maybe TRBD2 (6 bases). CDR1 and CDR2 from the germline V gene are SGHRS and YFSETQ. The CDR3 is 13 amino acids. V lost 5 bases to trimming and J lost 5 bases, with 13 bases between them. This CDR3 is CASSLGSGETQYF. CDR3 coding DNA: TGCGCCAGCAGTCTCGGGAGTGGGGAGACCCAGTACTTC.

In its sample, this clone was seen a few times. The chain combines TRBV20-1 with TRBJ2-1, with TRBD2 as a possible D gene (5 bases). Germline V lookup: CDR1 DFQATT, CDR2 SNEGSKA (reference sequence). This CDR3 has 15 residues. The V and J ends lost 7 bases and 0 bases respectively, with 16 bases between them. Written as DNA, the CDR3 is TGCAGTGTTCGTGAGGACTCAAGCTCCTACAATGAGCAGTTCTTC. This sequence encodes CSVREDSSSYNEQFF.

This sequence joins TRBV12-5 and TRBJ2-3, with D perhaps matching TRBD2 (6 bases). V was clipped by 4 bases and J by 2 bases, with 13 bases between them. Germline CDR1 LGHNT, CDR2 FRNRAP. This CDR3 is 15 amino acids long. As DNA, the CDR3 is TGTGCTAGTGGTTCCCTGGTAGCGGTCACAGATACGCAGTATTTT. It specifies CASGSLVAVTDTQYF.

The table lists this clone with a few counts. J is TRBJ1-6 and V is TRBV2; tentatively, D is TRBD1 (6 bases). V was cut by 7 bases and J by 5 bases, with 15 bases left in between. The CDR3 spans 15 residues. The germline CDR1 and CDR2 sequences are SNHLY and FYNNEI. The CDR3 protein is CASKPSGQNNSPLHF. CDR3 nucleotides: TGTGCCAGCAAGCCCTCCGGACAGAATAATTCACCCCTCCACTTT.

The chain joins TRBV19 to TRBJ1-3, with 8 bases matching TRBD1. The CDR3 runs 16 residues. CDR1 is LNHDA and CDR2 is SQIVND in the germline V gene (reference sequence). Trimming at V came to 6 bases and at J to 0 bases, leaving 7 bases not matched to a gene. The CDR3 DNA reads as TGTGCCAGTAGAACCCGGACAGGGCACTCTGGAAACACCATATATTTT. As protein: CASRTRTGHSGNTIYF.

The rearrangement joins TRBV5-1 to TRBJ1-3; D perhaps matches TRBD1 (5 bases). The germline V gene has CDR1 SGHRS and CDR2 YFSETQ. The CDR3 runs 15 residues. Between the trimmed V and J ends, which lost 4 bases and 0 bases, there was a span of 11 bases. CDR3: CASSREGNSGNTIYF. CDR3 sequence (DNA): TGCGCCAGCAGCCGGGAGGGGAACTCTGGAAACACCATATATTTT. Filled out from reference TRBV5-1 and TRBJ1-3, the complete variable domain reads KAGVTQTPRYLIKTRGQQVTLSCSPISGHRSVSWYQQTPGQGLQFLFEYFSETQRNKGNFPGRFSGRQFSNSRSEMNVSTLELGDSALYLCASSREGNSGNTIYFGEGSWLTVV.

The chain joins TRBV18 to TRBJ2-5; 7 bases are shared with TRBD1. The CDR3 has 13 amino acids. CDR1 and CDR2 (germline): KGHSH, LQKENI. V shed 4 bases, J shed 3 bases, and the junction held 2 bases outside the gene matches. In DNA form, the CDR3 reads TGTGCCAGCTCACGGGACAGAGAAGAGACCCAGTACTTC. Amino acid sequence: CASSRDREETQYF.

The chain combines TRBV3-1 (or the pseudogene TRBV3-2) with TRBJ2-1, with a possible D match to TRBD2 (5 bases). Deletions cut 0 bases from V and 6 bases from J, with 12 bases between. CDR1 and CDR2 from the germline V gene are LGHDT and YNNKEL (reference sequence). The CDR3 contains 15 residues. CDR3 nucleotides: TGTGCCAGCAGCCAAGACCGGATAAGCGGCAATGAGCAGTTCTTC. Encoded protein: CASSQDRISGNEQFF.

J is TRBJ1-6 and V is TRBV27, with TRBD1 matching 8 bases. CDR3 size: 16 residues. J gave up 7 bases and V 5 bases, and 10 bases lay outside the gene matches. The germline gives CDR1 MNHEY, CDR2 SMNVEV (reference sequence). DNA for the CDR3: TGTGCCAGCAGTACACGACCCGGACAGGGAAATTCACCCCTCCACTTT. It yields the protein CASSTRPGQGNSPLHF.

V is TRBV5-1 and J is TRBJ1-1; 8 bases line up with TRBD1. This CDR3 contains 15 residues. In germline, CDR1 is SGHRS, CDR2 YFSETQ. J was trimmed by 1 base and V by 5 bases; bases with no gene match: 7. CDR3 nucleotides: TGCGCCAGCAGGTATTCCGGACAGGGGAACACTGAAGCTTTCTTT. This sequence encodes CASRYSGQGNTEAFF.